This TCR beta chain emerged from a study of T cell responses to AZD1222 COVID-19 vaccine. Germline CDR1 LNHDA, CDR2 SQIVND (reference sequence). V lost 5 bases to trimming and J lost 5 bases, with 12 bases between them. The CDR3 runs to 14 residues. For this clone: Its antigen is still unknown.

Study findings and constraints: Clonal diversity may have been underestimated, and the donors were mostly white British, with more females than males. Breadth and depth of Spike-specific TCRs rose after two AZD1222 doses.

Using immunoSEQ multiplex PCR, the repertoire was profiled, and TCRdb retains in-frame clones only, with some absent. The data hold 180,000 or so clones, with approximately 90% observed a single time. The sequences come from peripheral blood, collected 28 days after the second AZD1222 dose. This receptor was obtained from an adult who received the AZD1222 COVID-19 vaccine. This chain connects TRBV19 to TRBJ2-2; perhaps TRBD2 as D (6 bases). The CDR3 is CASSPAAGTGELFF. The DNA for the CDR3 is TGTGCCAGTAGTCCGGCCGCGGGGACCGGGGAGCTGTTTTTT.